Listed here are 9 T cell receptor beta chains from one sample, sequenced in a study of cytomegalovirus exposure and HLA in healthy donors. Researchers ran the PCR with 60 Vbeta and 13 Jbeta primers. Method: immunoSEQ multiplex PCR; TCRdb's copy keeps in-frame clones and lacks some. The sample shows 150,000 or so clones, 60% to 80% of them seen only once. The specimen was PBMCs. These receptors all come from a woman aged 40-49 years in good health and CMV-seronegative.

The CDR3 nucleotides read TGCGCCAGCAGCTTGGGGACTAGCGAAGAAGAGACCCAGTACTTC. This translates into CASSLGTSEEETQYF. The J gene is TRBJ2-5, the V gene TRBV5-1; TRBD2 aligns across 9 bases. The trim removed 0 bases at V and 3 bases at J, leaving 3 bases unmatched. Germline-derived CDR1 and CDR2 are SGHRS and YFSETQ. The CDR3 is made up of 15 amino acids.

This clone was seen a single time. The gene calls are TRBV6-5 and TRBJ1-2; weak D call: TRBD1 (6 bases). The germline V gene has CDR1 MNHEY and CDR2 SVGAGI. The CDR3 covers 11 residues. V was clipped by 8 bases and J by 5 bases, with 9 bases between them. CDR3: CASEGEYGYTF. For the CDR3, the DNA is TGTGCCAGCGAGGGGGAATATGGCTACACCTTC.

The chain links TRBV19 to TRBJ1-1; no definite D call. The V gene lost 6 bases and the J gene lost 3 bases, with 8 bases spanning the gap. The CDR3 extends over 12 amino acids. Germline V lookup: CDR1 LNHDA, CDR2 SQIVND (reference sequence). CDR3 protein: CASRAGYTEAFF. Here the CDR3 DNA reads TGTGCCAGTAGGGCCGGGTACACTGAAGCTTTCTTT.

The sample holds one count of this clone. V and J are TRBV5-5 and TRBJ2-7; weak D call: TRBD2 (6 bases). Per germline, CDR1 SGHKS and CDR2 YYEKEE (reference sequence). The CDR3 is made up of 16 amino acids. Trimming removed 0 bases at V and 4 bases at J, with 17 bases between. Here the CDR3 DNA reads TGTGCCAGCAGCTTGGAATGGGGGGAAAGTGTTTACGAGCAGTACTTC. Translation: CASSLEWGESVYEQYF.

The chain combines TRBV7-9 with TRBJ2-2; TRBD1 matches 8 bases. The junction had 7 bases not matched to a gene; V was cut back by 5 bases and J by 2 bases. The CDR3 length is 16 residues. Germline lookup yields CDR1 SEHNR and CDR2 FQNEAQ (reference sequence). The CDR3 region has the DNA TGTGCCAGCAGCCCCCCGGGACAGGCCAACACCGGGGAGCTGTTTTTT. It yields the protein CASSPPGQANTGELFF.

In its sample, this clone was seen a few times. This chain joins TRBV5-1 and TRBJ2-7; tentative D call: TRBD2 (6 bases). Germline CDR1 and CDR2: SGHRS and YFSETQ. With 1 base removed from V and 3 bases from J, the gap between germline ends came to 17 bases. The length of the CDR3 is 16 residues. CDR3 in amino acids: CASSLNPGLGGYEQYF. CDR3 DNA: TGCGCCAGCAGCTTGAACCCGGGACTTGGGGGCTACGAGCAGTACTTC.

J is TRBJ2-7 and V is TRBV6-5; 7 bases align to TRBD1. This CDR3 has 14 residues. Germline V gene lookup returns CDR1 MNHEY and CDR2 SVGAGI. With 3 bases clipped from V and 3 bases from J, the junction kept 5 bases outside the gene matches. CDR3 nucleotide sequence: TGTGCCAGCAGTTATGTACAGGGGAGCTACGAGCAGTACTTC. It yields the protein CASSYVQGSYEQYF.

The chain carries TRBV9 and TRBJ1-1; 10 bases map to TRBD1. V shed 0 bases, J shed 4 bases, and the junction held 3 bases outside the gene matches. The CDR3 has 15 amino acids. Per the germline V gene, CDR1 is SGDLS and CDR2 is YYNGEE. CDR3 protein: CASSVEGQGSTEAFF. The CDR3 DNA reads TGTGCCAGCAGCGTAGAGGGACAGGGGTCCACTGAAGCTTTCTTT.

The genes are TRBV19 and TRBJ2-3, with D possibly being TRBD1 (5 bases). The CDR3 consists of 14 residues. Germline CDR1 and CDR2: LNHDA and SQIVND (reference sequence). V lost 3 bases to trimming and J lost 7 bases, with 14 bases between them. CDR3 in amino acids: CASSISSGHNTQYF. The DNA for the CDR3 is TGTGCCAGTAGTATTAGTTCAGGGCATAATACGCAGTATTTT.